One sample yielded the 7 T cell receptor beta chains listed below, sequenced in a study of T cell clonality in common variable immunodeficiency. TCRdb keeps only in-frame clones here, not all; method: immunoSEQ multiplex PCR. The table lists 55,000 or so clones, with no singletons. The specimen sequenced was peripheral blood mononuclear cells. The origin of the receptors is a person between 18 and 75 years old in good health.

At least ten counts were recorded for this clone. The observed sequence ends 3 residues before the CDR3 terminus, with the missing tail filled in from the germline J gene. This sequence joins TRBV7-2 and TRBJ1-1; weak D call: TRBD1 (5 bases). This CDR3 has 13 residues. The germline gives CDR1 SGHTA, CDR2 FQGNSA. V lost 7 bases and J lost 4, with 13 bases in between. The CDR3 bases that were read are TGTGCCAGCACGGAAGGGGAGATCACTGAA. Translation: CASTEGEITE. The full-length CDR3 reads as CASTEGEITEAFF.

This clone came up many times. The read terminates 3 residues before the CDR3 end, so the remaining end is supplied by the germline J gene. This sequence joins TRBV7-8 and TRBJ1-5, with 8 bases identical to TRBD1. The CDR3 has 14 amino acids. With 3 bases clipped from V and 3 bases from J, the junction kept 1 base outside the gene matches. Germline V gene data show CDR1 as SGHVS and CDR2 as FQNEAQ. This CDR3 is CASSLGQANQPQHF. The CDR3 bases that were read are TGTGCCAGCAGCTTGGGACAGGCCAATCAGCCC.

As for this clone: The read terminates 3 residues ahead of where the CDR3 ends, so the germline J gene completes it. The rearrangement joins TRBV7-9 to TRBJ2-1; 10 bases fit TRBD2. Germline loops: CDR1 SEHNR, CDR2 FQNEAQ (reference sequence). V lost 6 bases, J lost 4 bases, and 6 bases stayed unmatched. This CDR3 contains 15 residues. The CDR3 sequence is CASRLAGAVYNEQFF. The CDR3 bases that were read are TGTGCCAGCAGGCTAGCGGGAGCCGTATACAATGAG.

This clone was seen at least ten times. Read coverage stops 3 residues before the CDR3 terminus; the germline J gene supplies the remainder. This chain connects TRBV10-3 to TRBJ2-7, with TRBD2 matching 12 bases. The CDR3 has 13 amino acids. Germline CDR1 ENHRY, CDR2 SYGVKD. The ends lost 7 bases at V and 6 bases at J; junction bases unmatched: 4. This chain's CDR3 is CAIKTSGGGEQYF. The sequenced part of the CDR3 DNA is TGTGCCATCAAGACTAGCGGGGGAGGCGAG.

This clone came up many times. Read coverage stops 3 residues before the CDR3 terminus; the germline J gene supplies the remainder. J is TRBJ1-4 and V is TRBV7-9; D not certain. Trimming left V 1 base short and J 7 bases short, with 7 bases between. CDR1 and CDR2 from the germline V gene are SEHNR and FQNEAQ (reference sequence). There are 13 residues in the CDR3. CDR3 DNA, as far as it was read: TGTGCCAGCAGCTTAGGCGGTGGTGAAAAA. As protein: CASSLGGGEK. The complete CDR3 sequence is CASSLGGGEKLFF.

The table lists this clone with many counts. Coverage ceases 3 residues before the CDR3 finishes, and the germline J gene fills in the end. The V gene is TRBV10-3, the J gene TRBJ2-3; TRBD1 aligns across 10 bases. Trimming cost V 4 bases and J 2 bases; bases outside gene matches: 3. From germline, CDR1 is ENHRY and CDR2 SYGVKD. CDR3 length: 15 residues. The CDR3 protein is CAISVGTGATDTQYF. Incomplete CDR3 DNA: TGTGCCATCAGTGTTGGGACAGGGGCCACAGATACG.

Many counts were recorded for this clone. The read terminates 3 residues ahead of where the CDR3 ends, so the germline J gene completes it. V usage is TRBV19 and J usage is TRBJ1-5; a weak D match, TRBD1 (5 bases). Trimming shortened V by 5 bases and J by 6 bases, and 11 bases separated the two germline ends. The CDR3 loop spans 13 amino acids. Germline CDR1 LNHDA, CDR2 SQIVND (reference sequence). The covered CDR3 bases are TGTGCCAGTAGTCCAGGGTCGGCTCAGCCC. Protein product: CASSPGSAQP. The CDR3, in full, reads CASSPGSAQPQHF. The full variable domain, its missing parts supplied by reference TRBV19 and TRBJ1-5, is DGGITQSPKYLFRKEGQNVTLSCEQNLNHDAMYWYRQDPGQGLRLIYYSQIVNDFQKGDIAEGYSVSREKKESFPLTVTSAQKNPTAFYLCASSPGSAQPQHFGDGTRLSIL.